The T cell receptor (beta chain) under discussion was sequenced for a study of shared clonotypes between healthy human individuals (dated by TCRdb to 2020 to 2021). General notes on the study: Three men and two women, aged 18 to 49 years, made up the cohort. To estimate repertoire size and how much clonotypes are shared between individuals, the study performed deep sequencing of blood TCR repertoires from about five healthy adults. To increase sequencing depth and limit assay-specific biases, different laboratories used diverse techniques to prepare libraries and sequence TCR repertoires. Between about 0.8 and 9.5 billion PBMCs per donor were obtained by leukapheresis. For each donor, CD4 naive and CD4 memory were each run on three plates, CD8 naive on two plates, and CD8 memory on one plate.

Results and caveats for the whole study, not just this receptor: The small number of donors limited the genetic and exposure-history diversity represented. Sampling was restricted to blood, and TCR repertoires in tissue are likely to differ from TCR repertoires in blood. Pairwise subsampling led to the expectation that sequencing depth would affect the degree of clonotype sharing among donors. Rarefaction of sorted-subset datasets indicated incomplete sequencing despite the large sequencing depth. Sharing across several donors was observed for around 5% of naive CD4, over 3% of naive CD8, 2.3% of memory CD4, and around 0.4% of memory CD8 clonotypes. Larger estimated clonotype richness was generally found for naive subsets than for memory subsets. Compared with non-shared clonotypes, clonotypes shared by all four sorted-subset donors had higher generation probabilities.

Using the deep immunoSEQ assay, TCR CDR3 regions were amplified from genomic DNA by multiplex PCR. For each cell subset, the extracted genomic DNA was distributed evenly across all wells of several immunoSEQ 96-well plates, and each plate served as one replicate. For sorted subsets, roughly 200 ng of genomic DNA, equivalent to some 30,000 T cell genomes, went into each replicate PCR. Purified libraries were measured with a Qubit 3.0 fluorometer, size-checked on a Bioanalyzer 2100, and measured again with the KAPA Library Quantification kit. Each immunoSEQ 96-well plate was sequenced on its own single-read 150-cycle Illumina NextSeq 550 flow cell. The study's own analysis went as follows. Because only junctional sequences without quality scores were contained in the immunoSEQ output, filtering matching that applied to full-length reads could not be performed. Sequences were annotated with PyIR, a Python wrapper for IgBLAST v1.9, using IMGT germline references to assign V/J genes and CDR3. Any read was removed if the V/J assignment was weak (E-value above 1e-6), the CDR3 was missing, or the read contained stop codons, out-of-frame junctions, or ambiguous translated residues. V3J clonotypes were defined by identical inferred V gene, J gene, and CDR3 amino acid sequence. To compute the percentage overlap between repertoires, the number of shared unique clonotypes was divided by the size of the smaller repertoire. RTK rarefaction, the Chao1 estimator, and Recon v2.1 estimates of unobserved clonotypes were used to assess repertoire richness. Generation probabilities for all TCRbeta clonotypes obtained by the gDNA method from four donors were computed using OLGA. What TCRdb holds here is the immuneACCESS table cut down to in-frame rearrangements. Part of the clones is not present; checked against another copy, under half of the missing clones reflect an unresolved V gene, and the others are unexplained. V, J and clone size are taken as reported in that table, and D and trimming were inferred from the DNA itself. This sample is represented by around 1.5 million clones; about 98% of them were singletons. The ten largest clones add up to roughly 0.42% of the sample.

With regard to this clone: The antigen it recognizes is unknown. Per-nucleotide qualities are absent, and no much larger clonotype sits a single base away.

The donors were healthy, HIV-negative adults with no recently reported acute infections or vaccinations. All donors were Caucasian adults living in Nashville, Tennessee, USA. CD4+ T cells were enriched by magnetic negative selection; naive cells were then positively selected on CD45RA, and the negative fraction formed the memory subset. Blood was obtained by leukapheresis, after which PBMCs were separated by Ficoll-Histopaque density gradient centrifugation and cryopreserved in liquid nitrogen vapor phase. Analytical flow cytometry was used to check the purity and quantity of each magnetically sorted T cell population. Each sorted fraction had its genomic DNA isolated and then quantified by UV absorbance on a Nanodrop 2000c. The sample was naive CD4+ T cells sorted from blood. The label giving this sample's cell subset or site can be read as: CD45RA+ positively selected. The clonotype originates from a man in his thirties or forties in good health.

The DNA sequence is TGTGCCAGCAGTTTAGTTATGGATACGCAGTATTTT. Translated, this is CASSLVMDTQYF. The V and J genes are TRBV6-1 and TRBJ2-3; the D gene remains uncertain. The germline V gene gives CDR1 as MNHNS and CDR2 as SASEGT. Cut back by 5 bases and 6 bases, the V and J ends lie 9 bases apart. Taken from cysteine to phenylalanine, the CDR3 has 12 residues. Only the CDR3 part of the read is kept: 36 bases, read in frame from the first base.